The text below deals with one T cell receptor beta chain. Here immunoSEQ multiplex PCR was the method, and the copy in TCRdb shows in-frame clones only, minus some. The sample has about 260,000 clones, more than 75% seen once; the top ten hold roughly 9.8%. These data originate in a study of blood T cell repertoires in COVID-19. The V gene's germline CDR1 is SGHVS and CDR2 FQNEAQ. V trimming: 5 bases; J trimming: 4 bases; junction bases outside the gene matches: 5. CDR3 size: 15 residues. The source is a middle-aged man who had recovered from COVID-19. The chain uses TRBV7-8 and TRBJ2-1; the match to TRBD1 covers 10 bases. Sequencing was performed on peripheral blood. This chain's CDR3 is CASSDGQGDYNEQFF. The CDR3 region has the DNA TGTGCCAGCAGCGACGGACAGGGGGATTACAATGAGCAGTTCTTC.